A single sample is the source of the 28 T cell receptor beta chains below, sequenced in a study of OX40 agonist ivuxolimab in advanced cancers. Assay used: immunoSEQ multiplex PCR; TCRdb lists only in-frame clones, some missing. The data contain 64,000 or so clones, roughly 80% of them singletons. Sequencing used CD4+ or CD8+ T cells sorted from blood, obtained in a trial of the OX40 agonist ivuxolimab. The receptors derive from an adult with an advanced solid tumor such as melanoma, head and neck, liver or kidney cancer.

V usage is TRBV6-1 and J usage is TRBJ2-1, with 7 bases identical to TRBD1. V shed 4 bases, J shed 3 bases, and the junction held 3 bases outside the gene matches. The CDR3 extends over 14 amino acids. The germline V gene has CDR1 MNHNS and CDR2 SASEGT. The CDR3 sequence is CASSARDSYNEQFF. CDR3 nucleotide sequence: TGTGCCAGCAGTGCTCGGGACAGCTACAATGAGCAGTTCTTC.

The chain recombines TRBV10-3 with TRBJ2-3; 11 positions match TRBD2. Germline V gene sequence: CDR1 ENHRY, CDR2 SYGVKD. Unmatched junction bases numbered 1, after V lost 4 bases and J lost 1 base. This CDR3 has 15 amino acids. For the CDR3, the DNA is TGTGCCATCAGTGCACTAGCGGGGGGCACAGATACGCAGTATTTT. Its protein is CAISALAGGTDTQYF.

The chain combines TRBV2 with TRBJ2-1; D is uncertain. Trimming removed 4 bases from V and 7 bases from J, with 8 bases in between. Germline loops: CDR1 SNHLY, CDR2 FYNNEI. This CDR3 region has 12 residues. DNA of the CDR3: TGTGCCAGCAGTGGATGGTCGAATGAGCAGTTCTTC. It is translated as CASSGWSNEQFF.

This clone was observed a few times. V and J are TRBV5-1 and TRBJ1-2; 8 nucleotides line up with TRBD1. The V and J ends lost 1 base and 5 bases, in that order; junction bases with no gene match: 7. Germline V gene data show CDR1 as SGHRS and CDR2 as YFSETQ. The CDR3 contains 15 residues. CDR3 sequence reads: CASSLFRGQDYGYTF. CDR3 in DNA: TGCGCCAGCAGCTTGTTTCGGGGACAGGATTATGGCTACACCTTC.

The genes are TRBV2 and TRBJ2-3; 9 bases are a match to TRBD2. Trimming cost V 8 bases and J 4 bases; bases outside gene matches: 10. The CDR3 sequence is 15 residues long. Germline V gives CDR1 SNHLY, CDR2 FYNNEI. CDR3 sequence reads: CASDSSGGYADTQYF. DNA for the CDR3: TGTGCCAGCGATTCGAGCGGGGGGTACGCAGATACGCAGTATTTT.

This chain joins TRBV28 and TRBJ2-6; D is possibly TRBD1 (6 bases). This CDR3 region has 14 residues. Germline V gives CDR1 MDHEN, CDR2 SYDVKM. Trimming stripped 3 bases from V and 4 bases from J, with 7 bases between. CDR3 amino acids: CASSFGQGANVLTF. For the CDR3, the DNA is TGTGCCAGCAGTTTCGGACAGGGGGCCAACGTCCTGACTTTC. The full variable domain, its missing parts supplied by reference TRBV28 and TRBJ2-6, is DVKVTQSSRYLVKRTGEKVFLECVQDMDHENMFWYRQDPGLGLRLIYFSYDVKMKEKGDIPEGYSVSREKKERFSLILESASTNQTSMYLCASSFGQGANVLTFGAGSRLTVL.

The chain uses TRBV19 and TRBJ1-5; D is uncertain. Per the germline V gene, CDR1 is LNHDA and CDR2 is SQIVND (reference sequence). This CDR3 has 14 amino acids. Between the trimmed V and J ends, which lost 7 bases and 3 bases, there was a span of 13 bases. CDR3 sequence (DNA): TGTGCCAGTAACGGAGGGTGGGCCAATCAGCCCCAGCATTTT. This sequence encodes CASNGGWANQPQHF.

This chain joins TRBV18 and TRBJ2-5; D gene unclear. The DNA end favors TRBJ2-7, so the J call may be wrong. CDR3 size: 15 residues. Germline lookup yields CDR1 KGHSH and CDR2 LQKENI. CDR3 in amino acids: CASSPTPDPIYEQYF. The CDR3 bases are TGTGCCAGCTCACCCACGCCGGATCCCATCTACGAGCAGTACTTC.

This chain joins TRBV10-1 and TRBJ1-2; the D is unclear. In germline, CDR1 is WNHNN, CDR2 SYGVQD (reference sequence). Trimming took off 3 bases at V and 2 bases at J, with 7 bases between the two ends. This CDR3 has 13 amino acids. CDR3 coding DNA: TGCGCCAGCAGTGAAGCCAGGAACTATGGCTACACCTTC. Protein sequence: CASSEARNYGYTF.

Details on this clone: One end of the junction does not line up with germline, which may come from a read error. V is TRBV7-6 and J is TRBJ2-7, with D tentatively TRBD1 or TRBD2 (5 bases each). The CDR3 loop spans 15 amino acids. The germline V gene has CDR1 SGHVS and CDR2 FNYEAQ. CDR3 protein: CTSSRDAITSYEQYF. The CDR3 DNA is TGTACCAGCAGCCGGGACGCTATTACCTCCTACGAGCAGTACTTC.

Remarks on this clone: One end of the junction fails to match germline, which may point to a read error. This rearrangement joins TRBV5-4 to TRBJ2-6; no definite D call. The germline CDR1 and CDR2 sequences are SGHNT and YYREEE (reference sequence). CDR3 size: 17 residues. The CDR3 region has the DNA TGCGCCAGCAGCAAGACGACGTCACAAAGTCGGGCCAACGTCCTGACTTTC. This codes for CASSKTTSQSRANVLTF.

In this sample, this clone turned up a few times. The V and J genes are TRBV5-1 and TRBJ1-1; D gene unclear. The CDR3 is 14 amino acids. V shed 7 bases and J shed 7 bases, with 20 bases lying between them. Per germline, CDR1 SGHRS and CDR2 YFSETQ. The CDR3 loop is CASSPFSGTVEAFF. In DNA, the CDR3 is TGCGCCAGCTCTCCCTTTTCAGGTACCGTTGAAGCTTTCTTT.

This chain uses TRBV4-1 with TRBJ2-5, with D perhaps matching TRBD1 (5 bases). Germline V gives CDR1 MGHRA, CDR2 YSYEKL. This CDR3 is built from 14 residues. The germline V and J ends were trimmed by 1 base and 3 bases, with 9 bases remaining between them. The CDR3, as DNA: TGCGCCAGCAGCCAAGTGGGGCAGAAAGAGACCCAGTACTTC. Translating it yields CASSQVGQKETQYF.

This rearrangement joins TRBV27 to TRBJ2-3; TRBD2 agrees at 9 bases. Unmatched junction bases numbered 5, after V lost 5 bases and J lost 2 bases. This CDR3 has 15 residues. Germline loops: CDR1 MNHEY, CDR2 SMNVEV (reference sequence). CDR3 bases: TGTGCCAGCAGTACGACTAGCGGATACACAGATACGCAGTATTTT. It is translated as CASSTTSGYTDTQYF.

The chain links TRBV10-3 to TRBJ1-5; D not resolved. The ends were cut back, 4 bases at V and 4 bases at J, with 5 bases in the middle. The CDR3 is made up of 12 amino acids. From germline, CDR1 is ENHRY and CDR2 SYGVKD. The CDR3 sequence is CAISGRNQPQHF. CDR3 coding DNA: TGTGCCATCAGTGGTCGTAATCAGCCCCAGCATTTT.

This chain uses TRBV10-3 with TRBJ2-1; D not resolved. The germline V gene encodes CDR1 ENHRY and CDR2 SYGVKD. Trimming removed 2 bases from V and 7 bases from J, with 9 bases in between. The CDR3 totals 13 residues. The CDR3 DNA sequence: TGTGCCATCAGTGAGCTAAAGGAGAATGAGCAGTTCTTC. This encodes CAISELKENEQFF.

This chain links TRBV2 with TRBJ2-1; TRBD1 matches 11 bases. Germline V gene lookup returns CDR1 SNHLY and CDR2 FYNNEI. The CDR3 covers 14 residues. V trimming: 6 bases; J trimming: 7 bases; junction bases outside the gene matches: 5. DNA for the CDR3: TGTGCCAGCAGCCGACGGGACAGGGGGAATGAGCAGTTCTTC. It encodes CASSRRDRGNEQFF.

The CDR3 DNA reads TGTGCCAGCAGTTACTCGATCCCCACTGAAGCTTTCTTT. Protein product: CASSYSIPTEAFF. The V and J genes are TRBV6-6 and TRBJ1-1; D gene unclear. Germline loops: CDR1 MNHNY, CDR2 SVGAGI (reference sequence). V lost 0 bases to trimming and J lost 4 bases, with 6 bases between them. The CDR3 spans 13 residues.

V is TRBV5-6 and J is TRBJ2-2; a possible D gene is TRBD1 (5 bases). The ends were cut back, 1 base at V and 3 bases at J, with 10 bases in the middle. The CDR3 sequence is 15 residues long. Germline CDR1 is SGHDT and CDR2 is YYEEEE. In DNA form, the CDR3 reads TGTGCCAGCAGCTTGTTCAGGGATGACACCGGGGAGCTGTTTTTT. Its protein is CASSLFRDDTGELFF.

The J gene is TRBJ1-2, the V gene TRBV6-5, with 10 bases fitting TRBD1. The CDR3 sequence is 15 residues long. Unmatched junction bases numbered 10, after V lost 6 bases and J lost 6 bases. The germline V gene encodes CDR1 MNHEY and CDR2 SVGAGI. The CDR3 region is CASSRQGARVNGYTF. As DNA, the CDR3 is TGTGCCAGCAGCCGACAGGGGGCGCGTGTCAATGGCTACACCTTC.

The V and J genes are TRBV5-6 and TRBJ1-4; a possible D gene is TRBD1 (5 bases). The CDR3 sequence is 13 residues long. V was trimmed by 4 bases and J by 7 bases, leaving 11 bases between them. Germline V gene lookup returns CDR1 SGHDT and CDR2 YYEEEE. CDR3: CASSRDRREKLFF. The DNA for the CDR3 is TGTGCCAGCAGCCGGGACCGGCGTGAAAAACTGTTTTTT.

The CDR3 protein is CSALAGERQYF. CDR3 in DNA: TGCAGCGCCTTGGCGGGGGAACGGCAGTACTTC. The chain joins TRBV29-1 to TRBJ2-7; 7 bases fit TRBD2. CDR1 and CDR2 from the germline V gene are SQVTM and ANQGSEA. The CDR3 has 11 amino acids. V was clipped by 7 bases and J by 9 bases; unmatched bases: 9.

The chain recombines TRBV2 with TRBJ2-7; possibly TRBD1 for D (6 bases). The CDR3 has 17 amino acids. V was trimmed by 4 bases and J by 2 bases, leaving 21 bases between them. Germline V gene lookup returns CDR1 SNHLY and CDR2 FYNNEI. The CDR3 protein is CASSGGLLAPTPYEQYF. CDR3 bases: TGTGCCAGCAGTGGGGGGCTCTTGGCGCCGACCCCCTACGAGCAGTACTTC.

J is TRBJ1-6 and V is TRBV11-3; possible D gene TRBD1, 5 bases. Germline V gene sequence: CDR1 SGHNT, CDR2 YENEEA. V lost 2 bases and J 8 bases, leaving 10 bases between the germline ends. The CDR3 totals 14 residues. The CDR3 nucleotides are TGTGCCAGCAGCTTACAGGGTTTGGATTCACCCCTCCACTTT. Protein: CASSLQGLDSPLHF. The entire variable domain, with the rest obtained from reference TRBV11-3 and TRBJ1-6, is as follows: EAGVVQSPRYKIIEKKQPVAFWCNPISGHNTLYWYLQNLGQGPELLIRYENEEAVDDSQLPKDRFSAERLKGVDSTLKIQPAELGDSAVYLCASSLQGLDSPLHFGNGTRLTVT.

The CDR3 region is CASSISGSYEQYF. The CDR3 DNA reads as TGTGCCAGTAGTATTAGCGGGAGCTACGAGCAGTACTTC. The rearrangement links TRBV19 to TRBJ2-7; 9 nucleotides line up with TRBD2. Losses at the gene ends were 3 bases for V and 3 bases for J; bases not matched to a gene: 0. Germline lookup yields CDR1 LNHDA and CDR2 SQIVND (reference sequence). The CDR3 covers 13 residues.

In its sample, this clone was seen once. The chain is built from TRBV18 and TRBJ1-6; 7 bases agree with TRBD1. Germline V CDR1 and CDR2: KGHSH, LQKENI. This CDR3 is 18 amino acids long. The ends lost 2 bases at V and 0 bases at J; junction bases unmatched: 7. In nucleotides, the CDR3 is TGTGCCAGCTCACCATTGGGACAGCCTAACTCCTATAATTCACCCCTCCACTTT. This translates into CASSPLGQPNSYNSPLHF.

The rearrangement joins TRBV5-1 to TRBJ2-5, with TRBD2 as a possible D gene (6 bases). Per the germline V gene, CDR1 is SGHRS and CDR2 is YFSETQ. There are 13 residues in the CDR3. The V end lost 5 bases, the J end lost 4 bases, and 12 bases lay between the germline ends. CDR3 coding DNA: TGCGCCAGCAGTCGGGACTTACGAGAGACCCAGTACTTC. This sequence encodes CASSRDLRETQYF. Combining the CDR3 with reference TRBV5-1 and TRBJ2-5 gives the whole variable domain KAGVTQTPRYLIKTRGQQVTLSCSPISGHRSVSWYQQTPGQGLQFLFEYFSETQRNKGNFPGRFSGRQFSNSRSEMNVSTLELGDSALYLCASSRDLRETQYFGPGTRLLVL.

V gene TRBV6-1 combines with J gene TRBJ2-7, with TRBD1 as a possible D gene (6 bases). Trimming took off 7 bases at V and 4 bases at J, with 14 bases between the two ends. The CDR3 spans 13 residues. Germline lookup yields CDR1 MNHNS and CDR2 SASEGT. The CDR3 sequence is CASKQGTGYEQYF. The CDR3 DNA sequence: TGTGCCAGCAAACAGGGTACGGGGTACGAGCAGTACTTC.